A selection of T cell receptor beta chains follows, all from one sample in a study of blood T cell repertoires in COVID-19. Some clones are missing from TCRdb's copy, which holds only in-frame ones; the method was immunoSEQ multiplex PCR. The data hold under 450,000 clones, with approximately 90% observed a single time. Sequences were obtained from PBMCs or T cells enriched from blood (not recorded which). All receptors derive from a woman in her thirties or forties who had been exposed to COVID-19. Each CDR3 is given with its conserved first and last residue. D genes are given only for firm matches. Clone size is stated in some rows and not others, as once, few, many or a class when expanded.

TRBV27	NA	15	NA	TRBJ2-7	CASSFDRTEAYEQYF	TGTGCCAGCAGTTTCGACAGGACTGAAGCCTACGAGCAGTACTTC
TRBV2	NA	13	few	TRBJ1-1	CASSELAMAEAFF	TGTGCCAGCAGTGAACTAGCGATGGCTGAAGCTTTCTTT
TRBV10-3	TRBD2	14	NA	TRBJ2-1	CAISASGSFDEQFF	TGTGCCATCAGTGCTAGCGGGAGTTTCGATGAGCAGTTCTTC
TRBV19	NA	18	NA	TRBJ1-2	CASSFSRRQGEVDYGYTF	TGTGCCAGTAGTTTCAGCAGACGCCAAGGGGAGGTTGACTATGGCTACACCTTC
TRBV28	TRBD1	18	NA	TRBJ2-5	CASSTRQGAQAGAETQYF	TGTGCCAGCAGTACCCGACAGGGGGCTCAGGCGGGAGCAGAGACCCAGTACTTC
TRBV21-1	NA	15	NA	TRBJ1-3	CASSRRHTSGNTIYF	TGTGCCAGCAGCAGACGACATACCTCTGGAAACACCATATATTTT
TRBV11-2	TRBD1	14	NA	TRBJ1-6	CASTNIGGGSPLHF	TGTGCCAGCACCAACATAGGGGGCGGGTCACCCCTCCACTTT
TRBV28	TRBD2	15	NA	TRBJ2-1	CASSSGLAGGHEQFF	TGTGCCAGCAGTTCGGGACTAGCGGGAGGTCATGAGCAGTTCTTC
TRBV5-1	NA	13	NA	TRBJ2-7	CASSPDSSYEQYF	TGCGCCAGCAGCCCGGACAGTTCCTACGAGCAGTACTTC
TRBV5-5	NA	14	NA	TRBJ2-7	CASSFSGTSYEQYF	TGTGCCAGCAGCTTTTCCGGGACTTCCTACGAGCAGTACTTC
TRBV14	NA	13	NA	TRBJ1-3	CASSQVAANTIYF	TGTGCCAGCAGCCAAGTGGCGGCAAACACCATATATTTT
TRBV12-3/TRBV12-4	NA	13	NA	TRBJ2-7	CASSLGADYEQYF	TGTGCCAGCAGTTTAGGGGCAGACTACGAGCAGTACTTC
TRBV9	TRBD2	17	NA	TRBJ2-3	CASSPRTSGRASDTQYF	TGTGCCAGCAGCCCCCGGACTAGCGGGAGGGCCTCGGATACGCAGTATTTT
TRBV18	TRBD1	18	NA	TRBJ1-3	CASSPRDRGQPSGNTIYF	TGTGCCAGCTCACCACGGGACAGGGGGCAGCCATCTGGAAACACCATATATTTT
TRBV24-1	NA	15	NA	TRBJ1-4	CATSDPLKGNEKLFF	TGTGCCACCAGTGATCCCTTAAAGGGGAATGAAAAACTGTTTTTT
TRBV29-1	TRBD2	16	NA	TRBJ2-1	CSVDGTSGLTYNEQFF	TGCAGCGTTGATGGGACTAGCGGTTTAACCTACAATGAGCAGTTCTTC
TRBV2	TRBD2	14	NA	TRBJ2-1	CASSLLAGVDEQFF	TGTGCCAGCAGTCTCCTAGCGGGAGTGGATGAGCAGTTCTTC
TRBV19	NA	15	NA	TRBJ1-3	CASSPAGSSGNTIYF	TGTGCCAGTAGTCCTGCGGGTAGCTCTGGAAACACCATATATTTT
TRBV18	NA	15	NA	TRBJ1-3	CASSVQVRSGNTIYF	TGTGCCAGCTCAGTACAGGTCCGCTCTGGAAACACCATATATTTT
TRBV21-1	NA	18	NA	TRBJ2-1	CASAVRRATPITYNEQFF	TGTGCCAGTGCCGTCCGGAGGGCTACCCCCATCACCTACAATGAGCAGTTCTTC
TRBV6-5	NA	13	NA	TRBJ2-7	CASSVTAPYEQYF	TGTGCCAGCAGCGTGACAGCTCCCTACGAGCAGTACTTC
TRBV27	TRBD1	15	NA	TRBJ2-5	CASSIRTGLQETQYF	TGTGCCAGCAGTATCCGGACAGGGCTTCAAGAGACCCAGTACTTC
TRBV30	NA	13	NA	TRBJ1-5	CAWKQGSNQPQHF	TGTGCCTGGAAACAGGGTTCTAATCAGCCCCAGCATTTT
TRBV5-5	TRBD1	15	NA	TRBJ1-2	CASSEGTGRVYGYTF	TGTGCCAGCAGCGAAGGGACAGGGCGCGTGTATGGCTACACCTTC
TRBV20-1	NA	11	NA	TRBJ1-2	CSARVGGGYTF	TGCAGTGCTAGAGTGGGGGGGGGCTACACCTTC
TRBV4-3	NA	15	NA	TRBJ2-7	CASSQGSGGLYEQYF	TGCGCCAGCAGCCAAGGCTCCGGGGGGCTATACGAGCAGTACTTC
TRBV5-6	NA	15	NA	TRBJ2-2	CASNLLRGRLGELFF	TGTGCCAGCAACCTCCTTCGAGGGAGACTGGGGGAGCTGTTTTTT
TRBV18	NA	13	few	TRBJ2-7	CASSFREAGEQYF	TGTGCCAGCTCATTCAGGGAGGCGGGCGAGCAGTACTTC
TRBV7-9	TRBD1	15	few	TRBJ2-1	CASSLGQGAINEQFF	TGTGCCAGCAGCTTAGGGCAGGGGGCTATCAATGAGCAGTTCTTC
TRBV18	TRBD1	16	NA	TRBJ1-3	CASSPIRQGQGDTIYF	TGTGCCAGCTCACCGATTCGACAGGGGCAAGGGGACACCATATATTTT
TRBV3-1/TRBV3-2	TRBD2	16	NA	TRBJ2-1	CASSHSGRGTYNEQFF	TGTGCCAGCAGCCATAGCGGGAGAGGGACCTACAATGAGCAGTTCTTC
TRBV25-1	TRBD1	15	NA	TRBJ2-3	CASSPTGRGTDTQYF	TGTGCCAGCAGTCCGACAGGGCGAGGCACAGATACGCAGTATTTT
TRBV27	TRBD1	15	NA	TRBJ1-6	CASSPRTGGSSPLHF	TGTGCCAGCAGTCCCCGCACAGGGGGCAGTTCACCCCTCCACTTT
TRBV5-1	NA	13	NA	TRBJ1-2	CASSAGAANGYTF	TGCGCCAGCAGCGCGGGGGCAGCTAATGGCTACACCTTC
TRBV25-1	TRBD1	15	NA	TRBJ1-4	CASSELFRGLEKLFF	TGTGCCAGCAGTGAACTTTTCAGGGGGCTTGAAAAACTGTTTTTT
TRBV25-1	NA	14	NA	TRBJ1-2	CASSSAGGRDGYTF	TGTGCCAGCAGTTCAGCGGGAGGGAGAGATGGCTACACCTTC
TRBV27	NA	12	NA	TRBJ2-2	CASSFSTGELFF	TGTGCCAGCAGTTTCTCCACCGGGGAGCTGTTTTTT